A single sample is the source of the 29 T cell receptor beta chains below, sequenced in a study of blood T cells in healthy people across ages. Through a sample-barcoded 5' primer and a J-beta primer mix, a second PCR was run for about 6 to 11 cycles. TCRdb fed the 5' RACE reads into MiXCR, producing one record per CDR3 protein. The data hold roughly 1,100,000 distinct CDR3 sequences, with under 30% observed a single time. This same sample was also part of a study on T cells of mothers and their children.

Specimen: blood. The source of these receptors is a girl aged 2-15 years in good health.

This clonotype was observed a few times. The rearrangement uses TRBV5-1 and TRBJ2-1, with D uncertain. The end of the DNA is better explained by TRBJ2-7, so the J call may be wrong. The germline CDR1 and CDR2 sequences are SGHRS and YFSETQ. This CDR3 is 14 amino acids long. CDR3 loop: CAAAPYPEDYEQYF. As DNA, the CDR3 is TGCGCCGCCGCGCCCTACCCCGAGGACTACGAGCAGTACTTC.

A few counts support this clonotype. This chain links TRBV7-9 with TRBJ2-1, with D possibly TRBD2 on 5 matching bases. Germline V gives CDR1 SEHNR, CDR2 FQNEAQ (reference sequence). V was trimmed by 3 bases and J by 9 bases, leaving 15 bases between them. The CDR3 length is 14 residues. The CDR3 DNA reads TGTGCCAGCAGCTTTTATGTGGGAGTAGGTGAGCAGTTCTTC. It codes for CASSFYVGVGEQFF. Together with reference TRBV7-9 and TRBJ2-1, the CDR3 gives the full variable domain: DTGVSQNPRHKITKRGQNVTFRCDPISEHNRLYWYRQTLGQGPEFLTYFQNEAQLEKSRLLSDRFSAERPKGSFSTLEIQRTEQGDSAMYLCASSFYVGVGEQFFGPGTRLTVL.

This clonotype turned up a few times. The chain recombines TRBV20-1 with TRBJ1-2; possibly TRBD1 for D (5 bases). Trimming stripped 6 bases from V and 1 base from J, with 9 bases between. This CDR3 region has 12 residues. Germline CDR1 DFQATT, CDR2 SNEGSKA (reference sequence). The CDR3 region has the DNA TGCAGTGCCACTGACAGTAACTATGGCTACACCTTC. Protein product: CSATDSNYGYTF.

This chain connects TRBV20-1 to TRBJ1-1; no reliable D call. The CDR3 is 14 amino acids. Looked up from germline, CDR1 is DFQATT and CDR2 is SNEGSKA (reference sequence). CDR3 in DNA: TGCAGCCAGGATGGGAGTAGGTTCGACACTGAAGCTTTCTTT. It encodes CSQDGSRFDTEAFF.

The CDR3 spells CASSLLGAGNEQYF. The CDR3 DNA sequence: TGTGCCAGCAGTTTATTGGGGGCAGGGAACGAGCAGTACTTC. The chain combines TRBV28 with TRBJ2-7; D perhaps matches TRBD1 (6 bases). The length of the CDR3 is 14 residues. CDR1 MDHEN and CDR2 SYDVKM come from the germline V gene. The V end lost 1 base, the J end lost 5 bases, and 12 bases lay between the germline ends.

The chain recombines TRBV3-1 with TRBJ1-6; 11 nucleotides align to TRBD1. V trimming: 6 bases; J trimming: 8 bases; junction bases outside the gene matches: 9. Germline CDR1 is LGHDT and CDR2 is YNNKEL (reference sequence). The CDR3 extends over 16 amino acids. CDR3 nucleotides: TGTGCCAGCAGTCTCCTGACGGGACAGGGGGATTCACCCCTCCACTTT. This gives the protein CASSLLTGQGDSPLHF.

This chain uses TRBV9 with TRBJ2-6; D unclear. Germline V gene data show CDR1 as SGDLS and CDR2 as YYNGEE. The CDR3 extends over 15 amino acids. Trimming stripped 3 bases from V and 1 base from J, with 8 bases between. CDR3 coding DNA: TGTGCCAGCAGCGGGCCGACGTCTGGGGCCAACGTCCTGACTTTC. Its protein product is CASSGPTSGANVLTF.

The rearrangement joins TRBV27 to TRBJ1-2, with TRBD1 matching over 8 bases. V shed 4 bases and J 5 bases; nucleotides not matched to a gene: 9. The CDR3 is 15 residues long. CDR1 is MNHEY, CDR2 SMNVEV, per germline (reference sequence). For the CDR3, the DNA is TGTGCCAGCAGTTCCGCCCAGGGGGCGTATTATGGCTACACCTTC. It is translated as CASSSAQGAYYGYTF.

V gene TRBV7-9 combines with J gene TRBJ1-4, with a tentative D call TRBD1 (5 bases). The CDR3 spans 14 residues. Trimming pared 4 bases from V and 8 bases from J, leaving 14 bases between. The germline V gene encodes CDR1 SEHNR and CDR2 FQNEAQ (reference sequence). CDR3 loop: CASSSSGTKEKLFF. CDR3 nucleotides: TGTGCCAGCAGCTCCTCCGGGACGAAAGAAAAACTGTTTTTT.

The V gene is TRBV5-1, the J gene TRBJ2-1, with D hard to call. This CDR3 is built from 15 residues. Germline V CDR1 and CDR2: SGHRS, YFSETQ. The ends were cut back, 4 bases at V and 8 bases at J, with 19 bases in the middle. The CDR3, as DNA: TGCGCCAGCAGCCCCTCCGACTCGCCAGGCGATGAGCAGTTCTTC. Its protein product is CASSPSDSPGDEQFF.

This clonotype was seen a handful of times. This sequence joins TRBV29-1 and TRBJ2-7; D uncertain. CDR3 length: 11 amino acids. Trimming took 0 bases from V and 5 from J, leaving 5 bases between them. The germline V gene encodes CDR1 SQVTM and CDR2 ANQGSEA. This CDR3 reads CSVEDVHEQYF. CDR3 sequence (DNA): TGCAGCGTTGAAGACGTACACGAGCAGTACTTC.

This chain joins TRBV7-9 and TRBJ2-7, with D unclear. The ends were cut back, 5 bases at V and 4 bases at J, with 18 bases in the middle. There are 15 residues in the CDR3. Germline loops: CDR1 SEHNR, CDR2 FQNEAQ (reference sequence). This CDR3 reads CASSLTLDWKYEQYF. Here the CDR3 DNA reads TGTGCCAGCAGCCTCACGCTAGACTGGAAATACGAGCAGTACTTC.

This clonotype was counted only a few times. This rearrangement joins TRBV29-1 to TRBJ2-7; 14 bases agree with TRBD2. V was clipped by 2 bases and J by 4 bases; unmatched bases: 7. Germline CDR1 is SQVTM and CDR2 is ANQGSEA. The CDR3 has 16 residues. CDR3 sequence (DNA): TGCAGCGTTGAAAGGGGGACTAGCGGGAGTAGTTACGAGCAGTACTTC. Amino acid sequence: CSVERGTSGSSYEQYF.

The CDR3 protein is CASKGTGGTYEQYF. The CDR3 region has the DNA TGTGCCAGCAAAGGGACAGGGGGCACGTACGAGCAGTACTTC. This chain joins TRBV28 and TRBJ2-7, with 12 bases lining up with TRBD1. The CDR3 sequence is 14 residues long. V lost 7 bases to trimming and J lost 4 bases; unmatched junction nucleotides: 5. Germline CDR1 MDHEN, CDR2 SYDVKM.

V is TRBV29-1 and J is TRBJ2-5; D call uncertain. The CDR3 totals 15 residues. Germline lookup yields CDR1 SQVTM and CDR2 ANQGSEA. The germline V and J ends were trimmed by 2 bases and 2 bases, with 15 bases remaining between them. The CDR3 coding sequence is TGCAGCGTTGAATGGGGAACTGAGGAACAAGAGACCCAGTACTTC. Its protein is CSVEWGTEEQETQYF.

This rearrangement joins TRBV4-3 to TRBJ2-1; 9 nucleotides agree with TRBD2. Unmatched junction bases numbered 11, after V lost 4 bases and J lost 4 bases. The germline gives CDR1 LGHNA, CDR2 YSLEER. The CDR3 is made up of 17 amino acids. CDR3: CASSRKWSGGPYNEQFF. Here the CDR3 DNA reads TGCGCCAGCAGCCGGAAATGGAGCGGGGGGCCTTACAATGAGCAGTTCTTC.

This clonotype was seen only once. This chain links TRBV19 with TRBJ2-3, with a possible D match to TRBD2 (5 bases). Germline CDR1 reads LNHDA; CDR2 reads SQIVND (reference sequence). The CDR3 runs 18 residues. V gave up 3 bases and J gave up 0 bases, with 19 bases separating them. The CDR3 DNA reads TGTGCCAGTAGTATTTGGGTCTTCACGGAGGTGAGCACAGATACGCAGTATTTT. Translated: CASSIWVFTEVSTDTQYF. Based on the CDR3 plus reference TRBV19 and TRBJ2-3, the full variable domain is DGGITQSPKYLFRKEGQNVTLSCEQNLNHDAMYWYRQDPGQGLRLIYYSQIVNDFQKGDIAEGYSVSREKKESFPLTVTSAQKNPTAFYLCASSIWVFTEVSTDTQYFGPGTRLTVL.

The genes are TRBV4-3 and TRBJ2-7; D is unclear. The CDR3 totals 16 residues. Trimming cost V 0 bases and J 1 base, with 13 bases left between them. Germline V lookup: CDR1 LGHNA, CDR2 YSLEER. In DNA, the CDR3 is TGCGCCAGCAGCCAAGATCTAGGAACCGTGTCCTACGAGCAGTACTTC. Its translation is CASSQDLGTVSYEQYF.

This clonotype was detected only a few times. The CDR3 loop reads CASTKGPQETQYF. Written as DNA, the CDR3 is TGTGCCAGCACCAAGGGACCCCAAGAGACCCAGTACTTC. The rearrangement joins TRBV27 to TRBJ2-5; D possibly matches TRBD1 or TRBD2 (5 bases each). With 7 bases removed from V and 1 base from J, the gap between germline ends came to 10 bases. Germline V gene sequence: CDR1 MNHEY, CDR2 SMNVEV (reference sequence). CDR3 length equals 13 residues.

The chain carries TRBV18 and TRBJ2-6; 8 nucleotides match TRBD1. Germline CDR1 reads KGHSH; CDR2 reads LQKENI. CDR3 length: 15 residues. J gave up 4 bases and V 9 bases, and 8 bases lay outside the gene matches. The CDR3 sequence: CARSTRGRGANVLTF. The CDR3, as DNA: TGTGCCAGATCAACCAGGGGGCGAGGGGCCAACGTCCTGACTTTC. The variable domain in full, completed from reference TRBV18 and TRBJ2-6, reads NAGVMQNPRHLVRRRGQEARLRCSPMKGHSHVYWYRQLPEEGLKFMVYLQKENIIDESGMPKERFSAEFPKEGPSILRIQQVVRGDSAAYFCARSTRGRGANVLTFGAGSRLTVL.

The chain couples TRBV5-1 to TRBJ1-1; a weak D match, TRBD1 (6 bases). V shed 3 bases and J shed 6 bases, with 15 bases lying between them. This CDR3 contains 14 residues. Germline-derived CDR1 and CDR2 are SGHRS and YFSETQ. The CDR3 coding sequence is TGCGCCAGCAGCTCCTCAATTACAGGGTCTGAAGCTTTCTTT. This sequence encodes CASSSSITGSEAFF.

This rearrangement joins TRBV29-1 to TRBJ2-7; D unresolved. CDR3 length: 14 residues. Trimming shortened V by 1 base and J by 3 bases, and 13 bases separated the two germline ends. Germline V gene sequence: CDR1 SQVTM, CDR2 ANQGSEA. The CDR3 sequence: CSVEVSKNRYEQYF. DNA of the CDR3: TGCAGCGTTGAAGTTTCGAAGAATCGCTACGAGCAGTACTTC.

The chain employs TRBV20-1 and TRBJ2-5, with 8 nucleotides matching TRBD2. Trimming took 3 bases from V and 1 from J; bases not matched to a gene: 7. The length of the CDR3 is 15 residues. CDR1 and CDR2 from the germline V gene are DFQATT and SNEGSKA (reference sequence). The CDR3 DNA is TGCAGTGCTAGTAGTCGGCGGGGGGCCCAAGAGACCCAGTACTTC. It encodes CSASSRRGAQETQYF.

V is TRBV11-2 and J is TRBJ2-6, with 10 bases fitting TRBD1. There are 21 residues in the CDR3. CDR1 is SGHAT and CDR2 is FQNNGV in the germline V gene. The J segment lost 2 bases and the V segment lost 5 bases, leaving 18 bases of the junction unmatched. The CDR3 nucleotides read TGTGCCAGCAGCGCCAAGCCCCTGACAGGGGGCGAAAGAACTGGGGCCAACGTCCTGACTTTC. Protein: CASSAKPLTGGERTGANVLTF.

This chain connects TRBV4-1 to TRBJ2-5; the D is unclear. The end of the DNA is better explained by TRBJ2-7, so the J call may be wrong. Germline V lookup: CDR1 MGHRA, CDR2 YSYEKL. The CDR3 contains 18 residues. CDR3 amino acids: CASSQDVVVATYSYEQYF. CDR3 coding DNA: TGCGCCAGCAGCCAAGATGTGGTAGTGGCTACATACTCCTACGAGCAGTACTTC.

The chain couples TRBV7-2 to TRBJ1-4; no reliable D call. The V gene lost 0 bases and the J gene lost 8 bases, with 13 bases spanning the gap. The V gene's germline CDR1 is SGHTA and CDR2 FQGNSA. This CDR3 region has 15 residues. The CDR3 loop is CASSLAGIRGEKLFF. In DNA form, the CDR3 reads TGTGCCAGCAGCTTAGCCGGGATCCGAGGGGAAAAACTGTTTTTT.

The rearrangement joins TRBV7-9 to TRBJ2-7; possible D gene TRBD1, 6 bases. V lost 2 bases, J lost 2 bases, and 10 bases lay in between. This CDR3 region has 14 residues. CDR1 is SEHNR and CDR2 is FQNEAQ in the germline V gene (reference sequence). The CDR3 nucleotides are TGTGCCAGCAGCTTAACAGGGAAGACCTACGAGCAGTACTTC. The encoded protein is CASSLTGKTYEQYF.

This clonotype was seen only a few times. The rearrangement links TRBV27 to TRBJ2-1, with 10 bases aligning to TRBD2. The germline gives CDR1 MNHEY, CDR2 SMNVEV (reference sequence). Trimming removed 4 bases from V and 0 bases from J; junction bases left unmatched: 3. The CDR3 length is 16 residues. DNA for the CDR3: TGTGCCAGCAGTTCCGGACTAGCGGCCTCCTACAATGAGCAGTTCTTC. The encoded protein is CASSSGLAASYNEQFF.

Comment on this clonotype: One end of the junction does not line up with germline, which may come from a read error. The rearrangement links TRBV9 to TRBJ1-1; D may be TRBD1 (5 bases). This CDR3 comprises 15 residues. Germline V CDR1 and CDR2: SGDLS, YYNGEE. The CDR3 nucleotides are TGTGCCAGCAGCACCGATTGGGACGGATACACTGAAGCTCTCTTT. Residues: CASSTDWDGYTEALF.